This T cell receptor beta chain was profiled in a study of T-cell memory formation after mild COVID-19. General observations from the study: Pre-infection memory held some responding clones, suggesting pre-existing cross-reactive T cells responded.

V was trimmed by 0 bases and J by 6 bases, leaving 6 bases between them. Germline CDR1 is SEHNR and CDR2 is FQNEAQ (reference sequence). This CDR3 contains 12 residues. This clonotype was picked up many times. The target antigen is unknown. Constant-segment-primed 5'RACE gave TCR alpha and TCR beta cDNA libraries with sample barcodes and UMIs. In TCRdb, the 5' RACE reads were re-called with MiXCR into one record per CDR3 protein. The data show about 140,000 distinct CDR3 sequences, with about 14% seen just once and around 27% held by the top ten. The clonotype comes from an adult woman who had mild COVID-19 (a few samples of this study predate the infection). Cell type and time point are not known. The sample was PBMCs or a T cell subset sorted from them (not recorded which). The chain has TRBV7-9 and TRBJ2-7; D gene ambiguous. Here the CDR3 reads CASSLAPVEQYF. CDR3 in DNA: TGTGCCAGCAGCTTAGCGCCGGTCGAGCAGTACTTC.